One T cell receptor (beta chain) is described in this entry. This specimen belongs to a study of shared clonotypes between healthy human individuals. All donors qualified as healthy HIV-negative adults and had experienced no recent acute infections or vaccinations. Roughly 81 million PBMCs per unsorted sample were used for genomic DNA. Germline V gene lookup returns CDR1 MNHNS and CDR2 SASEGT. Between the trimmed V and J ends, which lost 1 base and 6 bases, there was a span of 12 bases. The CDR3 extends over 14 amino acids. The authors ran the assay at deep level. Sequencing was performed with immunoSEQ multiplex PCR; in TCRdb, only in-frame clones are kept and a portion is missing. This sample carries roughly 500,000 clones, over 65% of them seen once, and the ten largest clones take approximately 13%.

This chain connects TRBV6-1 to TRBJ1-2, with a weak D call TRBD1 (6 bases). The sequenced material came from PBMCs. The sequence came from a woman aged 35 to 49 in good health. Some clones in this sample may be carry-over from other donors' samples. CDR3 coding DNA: TGTGCCAGCAGTGAAGTAGTCAGGGGCCATGGCTACACCTTC. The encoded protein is CASSEVVRGHGYTF.